The TCR beta chain described here comes from a study of immune evolution from preneoplasia to lung adenocarcinoma. Study-wide results and caveats: From normal lung to invasive adenocarcinoma, top clone frequencies appeared to decrease. Later-stage lesions appeared to have more T cells, more diversity, less clonality.

The germline V gene encodes CDR1 SGHTA and CDR2 FQGNSA. The V segment lost 1 base and the J segment 5 bases; nucleotides outside the gene matches: 5. CDR3 length equals 15 residues. Sequencing used immunoSEQ multiplex PCR; TCRdb keeps in-frame clones, though not all of them. The top ten clones hold approximately 30% of a sample with 810 or so clones, roughly 43% of them seen once. Of note for this clone: What it binds is unknown.

Patients had resection in Japan or China between the mid-2010s and the late 2010s. The sample was FFPE normal lung tissue adjacent to the tumor. The source of this sequence is a person aged 50-59 years with lung adenocarcinoma. The chain uses TRBV7-2 and TRBJ1-5, with 7 nucleotides matching TRBD1. CDR3 bases: TGTGCCAGCAGCTTAGAAAGGGGGCTCTATCAGCCCCAGCATTTT. This gives the protein CASSLERGLYQPQHF.